This is a list of T cell receptor beta chains from one sample in a study of identical twins. TCRdb independently ran MiXCR on the 5' RACE reads; one entry per CDR3 protein. The sample has around 470,000 distinct CDR3 sequences, 11% to 15% seen once. These same data were also listed under a study on yellow fever vaccine responses in identical twins.

Sequenced sample: CD4+ T cells sorted from blood. These receptors were obtained from a woman in her late teens or twenties in good health. The CDR3 runs from the conserved cysteine through the conserved F or W. D genes are given only for firm matches. The size of a clone is reported for some rows only, either as once, few or many, or as a class for expanded clones.

J,size,D,V,DNA,CDR3
TRBJ2-1,NA,TRBD2,TRBV24-1,TGTCCCACCAGTGATCCCCGGACTAGCGGGATCCCGTTCTTC,CPTSDPRTSGIPFF
TRBJ1-1,many,NA,TRBV7-8,TGTGCCAGCAGCTTAGTCCCCATGAACACTGAAGCTTTCTTT,CASSLVPMNTEAFF
TRBJ2-2,many,NA,TRBV5-1,TGCGCCAGCAGCAACCTCGTGGGTTCCACTGGGGAGCTGTTTTTT,CASSNLVGSTGELFF
TRBJ2-7,NA,NA,TRBV28,TGTGCCAGCAGTCCGTTTAGACAGGTGCAGTACTTC,CASSPFRQVQYF
TRBJ2-2,NA,NA,TRBV20-1,TGCAGTGCTAGAATCTCAGAGAACACCGGGGAGCTGTTTTTT,CSARISENTGELFF
TRBJ2-1,few,NA,TRBV7-8,TGTGCCAGCAGCTTAGAGGTCCCCCGCTCCTACAATGAGCAGTTCTTC,CASSLEVPRSYNEQFF
TRBJ2-7,few,TRBD2,TRBV6-2/TRBV6-3,TGTGCCAGCAGTATGCGGACTAGCGGTGCCTACGAGCAGTACTTC,CASSMRTSGAYEQYF
TRBJ2-5,NA,NA,TRBV6-1,TGTGCCGCCAACGTCCGGCAGCAAGAGACCCAGTACTTC,CAANVRQQETQYF
TRBJ2-7,NA,NA,TRBV6-2/TRBV6-3,TGTGCCAGCAGTTACTTCGGCCCCGGTGGCAAGTACTTC,CASSYFGPGGKYF
TRBJ1-5,NA,NA,TRBV28,TGTGCCAGCAGCTGGGACCCAGGGTCTCGGCAGCCCCAGCATTTT,CASSWDPGSRQPQHF